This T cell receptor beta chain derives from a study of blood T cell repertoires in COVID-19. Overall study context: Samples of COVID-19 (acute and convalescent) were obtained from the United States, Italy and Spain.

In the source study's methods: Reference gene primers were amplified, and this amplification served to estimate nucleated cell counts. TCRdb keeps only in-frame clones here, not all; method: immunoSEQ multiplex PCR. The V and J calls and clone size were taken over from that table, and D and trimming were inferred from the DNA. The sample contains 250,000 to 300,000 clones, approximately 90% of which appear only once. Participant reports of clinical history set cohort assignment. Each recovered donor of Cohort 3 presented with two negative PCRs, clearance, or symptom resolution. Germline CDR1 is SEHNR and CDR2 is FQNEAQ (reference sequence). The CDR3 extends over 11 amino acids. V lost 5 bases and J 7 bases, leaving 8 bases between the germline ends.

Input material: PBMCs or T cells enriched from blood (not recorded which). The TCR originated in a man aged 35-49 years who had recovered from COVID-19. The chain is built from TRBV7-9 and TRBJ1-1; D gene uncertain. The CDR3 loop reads CASSITYEAFF. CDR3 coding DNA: TGTGCCAGCAGCATTACCTATGAAGCTTTCTTT.